This T cell receptor beta chain was sequenced during a study of blood T cells in healthy people across ages. The use of a sample-barcoded 5' primer and a J-beta primer mix characterized a second PCR of about 6 to 12 cycles. Each cDNA molecule, via a template-switch adaptor with 12 random nucleotides, was tagged. TCRdb re-called the 5' RACE reads with MiXCR, one entry per CDR3 protein. The sample lists roughly 650,000 distinct CDR3 sequences; 32% were seen once. CDR3 length: 15 amino acids. The V gene's germline CDR1 is SGHRS and CDR2 YFSETQ. The V and J ends lost 6 bases and 2 bases respectively, with 15 bases between them. This clonotype was observed a handful of times.

The V call is TRBV5-1, the J call TRBJ2-1; a weak D match, TRBD2 (6 bases). This sequence originates from a woman older than 75 in good health. Sequencing was carried out using blood. CDR3 bases: TGCGCCAGCAAGGAGGGAGCGGTCACCTACAATGAGCAGTTCTTC. Its protein product is CASKEGAVTYNEQFF.